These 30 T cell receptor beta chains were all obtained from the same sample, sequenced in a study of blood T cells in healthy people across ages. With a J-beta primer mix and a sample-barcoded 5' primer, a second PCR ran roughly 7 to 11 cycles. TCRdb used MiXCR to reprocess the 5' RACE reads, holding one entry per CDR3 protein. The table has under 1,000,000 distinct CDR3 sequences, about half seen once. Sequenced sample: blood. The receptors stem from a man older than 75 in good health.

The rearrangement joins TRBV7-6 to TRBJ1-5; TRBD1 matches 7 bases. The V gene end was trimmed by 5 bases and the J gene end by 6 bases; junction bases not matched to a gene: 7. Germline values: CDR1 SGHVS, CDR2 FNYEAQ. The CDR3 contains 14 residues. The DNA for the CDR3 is TGTGCCAGCAGCGCCCGACAGGGAGCTCAGCCCCAGCATTTT. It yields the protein CASSARQGAQPQHF.

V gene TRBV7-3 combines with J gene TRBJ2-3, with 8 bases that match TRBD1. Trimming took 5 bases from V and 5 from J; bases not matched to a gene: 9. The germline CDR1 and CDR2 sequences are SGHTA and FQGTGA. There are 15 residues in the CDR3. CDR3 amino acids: CASSPQDRERDTQYF. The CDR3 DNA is TGTGCCAGCAGCCCGCAGGACAGGGAAAGAGATACGCAGTATTTT.

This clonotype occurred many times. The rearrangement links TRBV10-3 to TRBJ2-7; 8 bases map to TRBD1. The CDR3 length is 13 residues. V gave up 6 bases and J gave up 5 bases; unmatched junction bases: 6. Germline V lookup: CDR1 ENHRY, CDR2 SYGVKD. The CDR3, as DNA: TGTGCCATCAGGGGGACAGGACCAAACGAGCAGTACTTC. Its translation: CAIRGTGPNEQYF.

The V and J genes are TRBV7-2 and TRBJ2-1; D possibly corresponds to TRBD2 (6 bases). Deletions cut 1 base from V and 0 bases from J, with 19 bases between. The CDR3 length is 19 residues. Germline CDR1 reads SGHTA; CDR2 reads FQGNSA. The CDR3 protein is CASSLVGSTLGSSYNEQFF. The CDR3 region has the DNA TGTGCCAGCAGCTTAGTCGGGAGCACCTTGGGGAGCTCCTACAATGAGCAGTTCTTC. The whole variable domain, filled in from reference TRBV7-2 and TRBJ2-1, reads GAGVSQSPSNKVTEKGKDVELRCDPISGHTALYWYRQSLGQGLEFLIYFQGNSAPDKSGLPSDRFSAERTGGSVSTLTIQRTQQEDSAVYLCASSLVGSTLGSSYNEQFFGPGTRLTVL.

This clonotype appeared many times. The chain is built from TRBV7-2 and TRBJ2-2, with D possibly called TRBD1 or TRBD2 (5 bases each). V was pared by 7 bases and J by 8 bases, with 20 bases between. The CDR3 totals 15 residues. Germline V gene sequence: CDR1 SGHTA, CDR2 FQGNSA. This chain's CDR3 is CASTNFGDAIGELFF. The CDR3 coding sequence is TGTGCCAGCACTAACTTCGGGGACGCCATTGGGGAGCTGTTTTTT. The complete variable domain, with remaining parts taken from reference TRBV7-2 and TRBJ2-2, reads GAGVSQSPSNKVTEKGKDVELRCDPISGHTALYWYRQSLGQGLEFLIYFQGNSAPDKSGLPSDRFSAERTGGSVSTLTIQRTQQEDSAVYLCASTNFGDAIGELFFGEGSRLTVL.

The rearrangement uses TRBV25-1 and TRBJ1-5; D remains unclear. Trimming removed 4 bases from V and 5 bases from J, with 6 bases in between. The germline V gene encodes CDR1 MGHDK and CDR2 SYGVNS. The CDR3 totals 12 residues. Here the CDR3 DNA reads TGTGCCAGCAGTGTCGCTGATCAGCCCCAGCATTTT. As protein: CASSVADQPQHF.

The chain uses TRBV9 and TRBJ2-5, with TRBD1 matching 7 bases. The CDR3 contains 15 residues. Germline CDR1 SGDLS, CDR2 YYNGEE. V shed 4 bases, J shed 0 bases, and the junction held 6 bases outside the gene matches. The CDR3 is CASSPIGGYQETQYF. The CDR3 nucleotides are TGTGCCAGCAGCCCGATAGGGGGCTACCAAGAGACCCAGTACTTC.

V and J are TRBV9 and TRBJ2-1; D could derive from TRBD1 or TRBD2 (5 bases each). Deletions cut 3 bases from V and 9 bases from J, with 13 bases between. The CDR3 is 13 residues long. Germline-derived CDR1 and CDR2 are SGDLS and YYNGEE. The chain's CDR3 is CASSATPGTEQFF. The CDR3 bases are TGTGCCAGCAGCGCCACACCAGGGACTGAGCAGTTCTTC.

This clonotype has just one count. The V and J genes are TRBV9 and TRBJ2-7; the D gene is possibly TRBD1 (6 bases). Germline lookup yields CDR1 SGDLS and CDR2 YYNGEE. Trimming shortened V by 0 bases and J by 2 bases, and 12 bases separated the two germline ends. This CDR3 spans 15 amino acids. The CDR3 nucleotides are TGTGCCAGCAGCGTAGGGACAGACTTTGCCTACGAGCAGTACTTC. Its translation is CASSVGTDFAYEQYF.

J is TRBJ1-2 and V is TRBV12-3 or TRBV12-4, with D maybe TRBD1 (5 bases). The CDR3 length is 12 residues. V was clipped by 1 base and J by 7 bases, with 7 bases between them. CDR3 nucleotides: TGTGCCAGCAGTTTAGGACAGAGTGGCTACACCTTC. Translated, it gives CASSLGQSGYTF.

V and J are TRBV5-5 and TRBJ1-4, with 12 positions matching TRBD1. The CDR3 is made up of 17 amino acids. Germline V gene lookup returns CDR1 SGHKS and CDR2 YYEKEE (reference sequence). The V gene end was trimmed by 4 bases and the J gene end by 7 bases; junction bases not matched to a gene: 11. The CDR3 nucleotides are TGTGCCAGCAGCCGGCGAGGGACAGGGGGCGCGGGTGAAAAACTGTTTTTT. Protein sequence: CASSRRGTGGAGEKLFF.

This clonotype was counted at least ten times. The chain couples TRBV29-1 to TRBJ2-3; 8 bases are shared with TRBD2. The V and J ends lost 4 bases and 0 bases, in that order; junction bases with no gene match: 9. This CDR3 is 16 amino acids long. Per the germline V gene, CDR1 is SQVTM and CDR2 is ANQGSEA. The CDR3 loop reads CSVVLLAGISTDTQYF. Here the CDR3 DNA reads TGCAGCGTTGTATTGCTAGCGGGCATTAGCACAGATACGCAGTATTTT.

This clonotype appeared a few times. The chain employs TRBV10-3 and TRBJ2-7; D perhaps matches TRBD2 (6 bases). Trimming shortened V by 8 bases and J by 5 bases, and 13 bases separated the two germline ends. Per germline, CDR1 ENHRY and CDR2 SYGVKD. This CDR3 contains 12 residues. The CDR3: CAIAPTGDEQYF. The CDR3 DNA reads TGTGCCATCGCACCGACGGGAGACGAGCAGTACTTC.

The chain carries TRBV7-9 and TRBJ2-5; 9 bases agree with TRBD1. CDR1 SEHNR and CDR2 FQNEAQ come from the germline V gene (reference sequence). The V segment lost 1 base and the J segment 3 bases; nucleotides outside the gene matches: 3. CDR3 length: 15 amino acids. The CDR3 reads CASSLGDRVEETQYF. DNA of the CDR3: TGTGCCAGCAGCTTAGGGGACAGGGTGGAAGAGACCCAGTACTTC.

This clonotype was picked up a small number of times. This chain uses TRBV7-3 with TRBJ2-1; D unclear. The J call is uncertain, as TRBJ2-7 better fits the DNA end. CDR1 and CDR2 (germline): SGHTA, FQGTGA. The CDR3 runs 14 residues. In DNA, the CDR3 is TGTGCCAGCAGCTTAGCGGCCTCCTACAATGAGCAGTACTTC. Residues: CASSLAASYNEQYF.

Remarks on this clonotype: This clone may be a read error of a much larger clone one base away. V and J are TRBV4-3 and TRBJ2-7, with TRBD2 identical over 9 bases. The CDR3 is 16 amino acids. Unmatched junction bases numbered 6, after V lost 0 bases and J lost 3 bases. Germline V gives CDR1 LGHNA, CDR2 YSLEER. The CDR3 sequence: CASSQDVGGRGYEQYF. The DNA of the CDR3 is TGCGCCAGCAGCCAAGATGTAGGCGGGAGGGGCTACGAGCAGTACTTC.

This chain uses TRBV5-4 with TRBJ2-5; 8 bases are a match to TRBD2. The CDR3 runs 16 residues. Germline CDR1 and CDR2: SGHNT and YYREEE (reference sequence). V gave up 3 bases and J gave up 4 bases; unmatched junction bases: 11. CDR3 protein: CASSSGAGDRRETQYF. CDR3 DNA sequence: TGTGCCAGCAGCTCGGGAGCGGGAGACCGTAGAGAGACCCAGTACTTC.

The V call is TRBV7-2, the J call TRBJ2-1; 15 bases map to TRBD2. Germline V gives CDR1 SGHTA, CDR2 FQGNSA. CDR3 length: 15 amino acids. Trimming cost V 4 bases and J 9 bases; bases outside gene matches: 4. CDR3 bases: TGTGCCAGCAGCTCCCCGGGACTAGCGGGAGGTGAGCAGTTCTTC. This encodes CASSSPGLAGGEQFF.

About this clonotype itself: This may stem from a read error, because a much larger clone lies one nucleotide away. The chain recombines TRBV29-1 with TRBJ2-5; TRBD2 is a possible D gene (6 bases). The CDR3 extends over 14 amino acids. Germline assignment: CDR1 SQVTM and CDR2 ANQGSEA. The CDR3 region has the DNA TGCGGCGTTGAAACCGGGACTGGAGGGGAGACCCAGTACTTC. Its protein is CGVETGTGGETQYF.

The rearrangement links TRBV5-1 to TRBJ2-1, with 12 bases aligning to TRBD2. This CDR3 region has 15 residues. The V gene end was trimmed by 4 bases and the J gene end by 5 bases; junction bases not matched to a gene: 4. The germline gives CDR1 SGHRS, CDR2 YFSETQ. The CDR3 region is CASSRTSGTDNEQFF. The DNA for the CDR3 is TGCGCCAGCAGCCGGACTAGCGGGACTGACAATGAGCAGTTCTTC.

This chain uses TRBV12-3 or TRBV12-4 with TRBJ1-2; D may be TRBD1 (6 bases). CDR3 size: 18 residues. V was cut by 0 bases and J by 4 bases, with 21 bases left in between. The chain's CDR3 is CASSLAVTGLRGGYGYTF. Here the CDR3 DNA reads TGTGCCAGCAGTTTAGCGGTTACAGGGCTTCGCGGTGGCTATGGCTACACCTTC.

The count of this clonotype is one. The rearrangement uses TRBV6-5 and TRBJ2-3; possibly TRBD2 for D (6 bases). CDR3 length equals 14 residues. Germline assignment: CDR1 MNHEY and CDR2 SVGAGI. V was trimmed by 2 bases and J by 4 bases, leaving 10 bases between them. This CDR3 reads CASSYGGYADTQYF. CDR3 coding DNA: TGTGCCAGCAGTTACGGAGGGTACGCAGATACGCAGTATTTT.

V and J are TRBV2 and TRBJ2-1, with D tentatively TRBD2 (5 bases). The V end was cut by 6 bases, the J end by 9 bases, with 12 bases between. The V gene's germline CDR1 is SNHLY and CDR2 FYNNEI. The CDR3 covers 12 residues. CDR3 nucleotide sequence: TGTGCCAGCAGAACTACTAGGTTTGAGCAGTTCTTC. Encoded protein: CASRTTRFEQFF.

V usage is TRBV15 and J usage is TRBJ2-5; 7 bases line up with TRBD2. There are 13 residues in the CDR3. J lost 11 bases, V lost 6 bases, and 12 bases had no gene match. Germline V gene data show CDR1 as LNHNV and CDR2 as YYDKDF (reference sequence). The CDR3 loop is CATSNGLVHEQYF. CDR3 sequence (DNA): TGTGCCACCAGTAACGGACTAGTCCATGAGCAGTACTTC. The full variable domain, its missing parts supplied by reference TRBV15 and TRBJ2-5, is DAMVIQNPRYQVTQFGKPVTLSCSQTLNHNVMYWYQQKSSQAPKLLFHYYDKDFNNEADTPDNFQSRRPNTSFCFLDIRSPGLGDTAMYLCATSNGLVHEQYFGPGTRLLVL.

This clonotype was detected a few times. Here the CDR3 DNA reads TGTGCCAGCAAACCGGGAGTGGATGAGCAGTTCTTC. Protein product: CASKPGVDEQFF. The rearrangement links TRBV12-3 or TRBV12-4 to TRBJ2-1; perhaps TRBD2 as D (6 bases). Trimming stripped 7 bases from V and 8 bases from J, with 12 bases between. The CDR3 totals 12 residues.

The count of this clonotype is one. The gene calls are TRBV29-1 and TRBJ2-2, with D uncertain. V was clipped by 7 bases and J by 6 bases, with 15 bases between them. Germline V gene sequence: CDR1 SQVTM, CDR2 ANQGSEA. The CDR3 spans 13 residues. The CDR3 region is CSGILSWAGELFF. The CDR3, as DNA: TGCAGCGGTATTTTAAGTTGGGCCGGGGAGCTGTTTTTT.

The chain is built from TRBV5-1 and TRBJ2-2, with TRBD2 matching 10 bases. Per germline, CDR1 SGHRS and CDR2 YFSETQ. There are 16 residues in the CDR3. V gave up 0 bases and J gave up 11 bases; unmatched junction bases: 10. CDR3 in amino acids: CASSLASGRSYPELFF. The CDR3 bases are TGCGCCAGCAGCTTGGCTAGCGGGAGATCTTACCCCGAGCTGTTTTTT.

CDR3: CSARWGRGGNQPQHF. CDR3 coding DNA: TGCAGTGCTAGGTGGGGGCGCGGGGGCAATCAGCCCCAGCATTTT. The rearrangement uses TRBV20-1 and TRBJ1-5; possibly TRBD1 for D (6 bases). Germline lookup yields CDR1 DFQATT and CDR2 SNEGSKA (reference sequence). Trimming cost V 3 bases and J 2 bases, with 14 bases left between them. CDR3 size: 15 residues.

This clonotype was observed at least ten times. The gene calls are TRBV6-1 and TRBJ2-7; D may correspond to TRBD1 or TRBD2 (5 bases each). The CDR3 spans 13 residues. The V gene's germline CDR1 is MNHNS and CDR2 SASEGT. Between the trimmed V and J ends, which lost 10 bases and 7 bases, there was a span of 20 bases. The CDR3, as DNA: TGTGCCATACAACGGGGCCCTGGGGGAGAGCAGTACTTC. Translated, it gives CAIQRGPGGEQYF.

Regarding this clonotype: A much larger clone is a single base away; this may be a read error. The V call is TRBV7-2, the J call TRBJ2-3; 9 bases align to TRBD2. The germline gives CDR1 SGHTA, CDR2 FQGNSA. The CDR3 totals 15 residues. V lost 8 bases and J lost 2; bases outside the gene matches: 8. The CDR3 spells CASGSTSGFTDTQYF. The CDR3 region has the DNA TGTGCCAGCGGCTCAACTAGCGGGTTCACAGATACGCAGTATTTT. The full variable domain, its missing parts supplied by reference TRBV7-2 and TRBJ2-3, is GAGVSQSPSNKVTEKGKDVELRCDPISGHTALYWYRQSLGQGLEFLIYFQGNSAPDKSGLPSDRFSAERTGGSVSTLTIQRTQQEDSAVYLCASGSTSGFTDTQYFGPGTRLTVL.